This T cell receptor (beta chain) was documented in a study of regulatory T cells in long-lasting Graves disease. Study-wide findings and caveats: Persistent disease favored TRBV28, TRBJ1-2 and TRBJ2-5.

Library construction for TCR beta used iRepertoire HTBI primers and Arm-PCR of CDR3 regions. TCRdb called the multiplex PCR reads again in MiXCR, with one record for every CDR3 protein. Among roughly 470,000 distinct CDR3 sequences, under 25% were seen once, and the ten largest hold 7% to 9.5%. This CDR3 comprises 15 residues. Trimming left V 4 bases short and J 0 bases short, with 10 bases between. Germline CDR1 and CDR2: MDHEN and SYDVKM. This clonotype was counted many times. What it binds is unknown. The time point here: persistent/refractory GD, antithyroid drugs over 5 years with positive TRAb. RNA extracted from PBMCs served as the sequencing template.

The chain recombines TRBV28 with TRBJ1-3; D is perhaps TRBD1 (5 bases). This material consisted of peripheral blood mononuclear cells (PBMCs), taken when the disease was refractory, from a patient treated with antithyroid drugs. This sequence was found in a female donor with Graves disease. CDR3 sequence: CASSSGGFSGNTIYF. CDR3 DNA sequence: TGTGCCAGCAGTTCGGGGGGGTTCTCTGGAAACACCATATATTTT. The variable domain in full, completed from reference TRBV28 and TRBJ1-3, reads DVKVTQSSRYLVKRTGEKVFLECVQDMDHENMFWYRQDPGLGLRLIYFSYDVKMKEKGDIPEGYSVSREKKERFSLILESASTNQTSMYLCASSSGGFSGNTIYFGEGSWLTVV.